This T cell receptor beta chain derives from a study of OX40 agonist ivuxolimab in advanced cancers. Turning to the study itself: Hepatocellular carcinoma, melanoma, renal cell or head and neck cancer occurred in dose-escalation patients.

The CDR3 covers 15 residues. V lost 0 bases and J 10 bases, leaving 18 bases between the germline ends. CDR1 is SGDLS and CDR2 is YYNGEE in the germline V gene. This clone was counted once. Sequenced by immunoSEQ multiplex PCR; TCRdb stores in-frame clones only, minus some. Altogether over 25,000 clones are present, nearly 90% being singletons, with the ten largest covering 58%. Sequenced here: CD4+ or CD8+ T cells sorted from blood, sampled in a trial of the OX40 agonist ivuxolimab. The V and J genes are TRBV9 and TRBJ2-3, with D possibly TRBD1 on 5 matching bases. This sequence was found in an adult with an advanced solid tumor such as melanoma, head and neck, liver or kidney cancer. CDR3: CASSVVVDTTCPQYF. The CDR3 region has the DNA TGTGCCAGCAGCGTAGTGGTGGACACCACGTGTCCGCAGTATTTT.